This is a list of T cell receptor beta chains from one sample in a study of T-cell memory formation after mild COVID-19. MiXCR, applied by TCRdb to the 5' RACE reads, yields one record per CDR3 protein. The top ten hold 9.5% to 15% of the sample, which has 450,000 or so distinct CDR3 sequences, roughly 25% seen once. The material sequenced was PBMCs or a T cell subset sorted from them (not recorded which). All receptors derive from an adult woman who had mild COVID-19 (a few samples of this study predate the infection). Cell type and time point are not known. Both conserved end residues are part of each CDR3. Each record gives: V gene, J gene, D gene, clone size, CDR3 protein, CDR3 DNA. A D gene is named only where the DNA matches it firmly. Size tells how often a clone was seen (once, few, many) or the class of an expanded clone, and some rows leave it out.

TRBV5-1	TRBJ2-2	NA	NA	CASSLVGRVSAGELFF	TGCGCCAGCAGCTTGGTCGGCAGGGTTTCCGCCGGGGAGCTGTTTTTT
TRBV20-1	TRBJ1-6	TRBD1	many	CSARDPWDRENSPLHF	TGCAGTGCTAGAGATCCGTGGGACAGGGAAAATTCACCCCTCCACTTT
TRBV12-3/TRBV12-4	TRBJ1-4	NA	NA	CASSFRTDATNEKLFF	TGTGCCAGCAGTTTTCGTACGGATGCAACTAATGAAAAACTGTTTTTT
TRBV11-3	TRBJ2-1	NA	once	CASSLIANDEQFF	TGTGCCAGCAGCTTGATTGCTAATGATGAGCAGTTCTTC
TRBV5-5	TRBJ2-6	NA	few	CASSLESGLRSGANVLTF	TGTGCCAGCAGCTTGGAGTCGGGACTTCGCTCTGGGGCCAACGTCCTGACTTTC
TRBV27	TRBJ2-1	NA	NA	CASSLLTGSYNEQFF	TGTGCCAGCAGTTTACTGACCGGCTCCTACAATGAGCAGTTCTTC
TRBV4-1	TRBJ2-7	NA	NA	CASSVTAGRYEQYF	TGCGCCAGCAGCGTGACTGCGGGGCGCTACGAGCAGTACTTC
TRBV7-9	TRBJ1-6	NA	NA	CASSWGSNSPLHF	TGTGCCAGCAGCTGGGGTTCGAATTCACCCCTCCACTTT
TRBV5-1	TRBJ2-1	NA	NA	CASSSDTYNEQFF	TGCGCCAGCAGCTCGGACACTTACAATGAGCAGTTCTTC
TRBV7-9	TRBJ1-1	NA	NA	CASSLAPAPEDTEAFF	TGTGCCAGCAGCTTAGCGCCAGCTCCTGAGGACACTGAAGCTTTCTTT
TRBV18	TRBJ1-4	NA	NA	CASSQPGRSNEKLFF	TGTGCCAGCTCACAACCGGGACGGAGTAATGAAAAACTGTTTTTT
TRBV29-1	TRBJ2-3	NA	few	CSVGGTSRTDTQYF	TGCAGCGTTGGGGGTACCAGCCGCACAGATACGCAGTATTTT
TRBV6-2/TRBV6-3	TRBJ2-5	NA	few	CASSFTPPGVGETQYF	TGTGCCAGCAGTTTCACGCCCCCCGGGGTGGGAGAGACCCAGTACTTC
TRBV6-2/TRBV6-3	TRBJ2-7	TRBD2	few	CASRTSGGYEQYF	TGTGCCAGCAGGACTAGCGGCGGCTACGAGCAGTACTTC
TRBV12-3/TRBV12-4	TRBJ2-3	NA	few	CASSPQGSREDTQYF	TGTGCCAGCAGTCCTCAGGGGTCCCGGGAAGATACGCAGTATTTT
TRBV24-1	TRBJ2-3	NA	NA	CATSDLPGNVAPDTQYF	TGTGCCACCAGTGATTTGCCCGGAAATGTAGCCCCAGATACGCAGTATTTT
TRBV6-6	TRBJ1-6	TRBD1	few	CASSRQGANSPLHF	TGTGCCAGCAGCAGACAGGGGGCTAATTCACCCCTCCACTTT
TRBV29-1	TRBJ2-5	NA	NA	CSVDLWGARETQYF	TGCAGCGTTGATCTGTGGGGGGCGCGGGAGACCCAGTACTTC
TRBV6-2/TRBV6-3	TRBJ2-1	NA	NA	CATLGQYNEQFF	TGTGCCACTCTAGGACAGTACAATGAGCAGTTCTTC
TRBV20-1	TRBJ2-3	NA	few	CSARGWQGSTDTQYF	TGCAGTGCTAGAGGTTGGCAGGGCAGCACAGATACGCAGTATTTT
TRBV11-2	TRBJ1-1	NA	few	CASSSGRNLNTEAFF	TGTGCCAGCAGCTCGGGACGGAATCTGAACACTGAAGCTTTCTTT
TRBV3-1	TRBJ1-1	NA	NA	CASSQSGRSEAFF	TGTGCCAGCAGCCAAAGCGGACGCAGTGAAGCTTTCTTT
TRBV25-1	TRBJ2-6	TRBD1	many	CASSVTGGSGANVLTF	TGTGCCAGCAGTGTAACAGGGGGCTCTGGGGCCAACGTCCTGACTTTC
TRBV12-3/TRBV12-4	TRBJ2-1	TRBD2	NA	CASSFTGGREYNEQFF	TGTGCCAGCAGTTTTACCGGCGGGAGGGAATACAATGAGCAGTTCTTC
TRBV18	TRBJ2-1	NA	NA	CASSPQGTYNEQFF	TGTGCCAGCTCACCGCAGGGGACGTACAATGAGCAGTTCTTC
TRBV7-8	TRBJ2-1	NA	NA	CASSLEGGGPNEQFF	TGTGCCAGCAGCTTAGAGGGGGGAGGCCCCAATGAGCAGTTCTTC
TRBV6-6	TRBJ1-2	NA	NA	CASTLAQGGRSYGYTF	TGTGCCAGCACTTTAGCACAGGGAGGGCGGAGCTATGGCTACACCTTC
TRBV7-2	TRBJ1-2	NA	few	CASSQTRGGGHYGYTF	TGTGCCAGCAGCCAAACTCGAGGCGGGGGGCACTATGGCTACACCTTC
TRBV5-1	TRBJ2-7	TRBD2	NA	CASSKGVLAGGITYEQYF	TGCGCCAGCAGCAAGGGGGTCCTAGCGGGAGGGATAACCTACGAGCAGTACTTC
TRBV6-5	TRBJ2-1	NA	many	CASSYDGYNEQFF	TGTGCCAGCAGTTACGACGGGTACAATGAGCAGTTCTTC
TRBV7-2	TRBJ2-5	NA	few	CASSLVEGGAQYF	TGTGCCAGCAGCTTAGTGGAAGGGGGGGCCCAGTACTTC
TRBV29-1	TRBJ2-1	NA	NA	CSVTLVKWSYNEQFF	TGCAGCGTCACCCTTGTCAAGTGGTCCTACAATGAGCAGTTCTTC
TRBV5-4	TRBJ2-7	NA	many	CASSPSGRDEQYF	TGTGCCAGCAGCCCCTCTGGACGGGACGAGCAGTACTTC
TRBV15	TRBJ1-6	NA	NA	CATSIQGGMNSPLHF	TGTGCCACCAGCATACAGGGAGGCATGAATTCACCCCTCCACTTT
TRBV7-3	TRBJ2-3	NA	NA	CASSLGLKADTQYF	TGTGCCAGCAGCTTAGGCCTCAAGGCAGATACGCAGTATTTT
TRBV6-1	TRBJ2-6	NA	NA	CASSEIGGWSGANVLTF	TGTGCCAGCAGTGAAATTGGAGGGTGGTCTGGGGCCAACGTCCTGACTTTC
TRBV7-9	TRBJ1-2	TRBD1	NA	CASSWRRDRGGDGYTF	TGTGCCAGCAGCTGGCGCCGGGACAGGGGAGGAGATGGCTACACCTTC
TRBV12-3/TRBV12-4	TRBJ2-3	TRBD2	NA	CASSHSGRGTDTQYF	TGTGCCAGCAGTCATAGCGGGAGGGGGACAGATACGCAGTATTTT
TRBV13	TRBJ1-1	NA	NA	CASRKGGVANTEAFF	TGTGCCAGCAGGAAAGGAGGGGTGGCGAACACTGAAGCTTTCTTT
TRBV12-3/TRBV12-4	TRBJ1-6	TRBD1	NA	CASSPRTGGVESPLHF	TGTGCCAGCAGTCCCAGGACAGGGGGCGTCGAATCACCCCTCCACTTT
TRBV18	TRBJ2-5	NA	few	CASSRTSKETQYF	TGTGCCAGCTCTAGGACCAGTAAAGAGACCCAGTACTTC
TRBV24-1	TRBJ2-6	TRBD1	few	CATSGDRAGANVLTF	TGTGCCACCAGTGGGGACAGGGCTGGGGCCAACGTCCTGACTTTC
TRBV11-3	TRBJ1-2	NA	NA	CASSAESNYGYTF	TGTGCCAGCAGCGCCGAATCCAACTATGGCTACACCTTC
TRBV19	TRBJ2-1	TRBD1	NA	CASSPLADRGNEQFF	TGTGCCAGTAGTCCACTTGCCGACAGGGGGAATGAGCAGTTCTTC
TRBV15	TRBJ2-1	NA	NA	CATSGSLSQSEQFF	TGTGCCACCAGCGGGTCCTTAAGTCAGAGTGAGCAGTTCTTC
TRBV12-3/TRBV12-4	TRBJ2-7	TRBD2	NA	CASREGLKDEQYF	TGTGCCAGCCGGGAGGGCCTTAAGGACGAGCAGTACTTC
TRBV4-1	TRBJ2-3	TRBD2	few	CASSQGGASGVTDTQYF	TGCGCCAGCAGCCAAGGCGGGGCTAGCGGGGTCACAGATACGCAGTATTTT
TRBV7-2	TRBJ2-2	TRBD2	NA	CASSPPGVAGGPGELFF	TGTGCCAGCAGCCCCCCAGGGGTAGCGGGAGGTCCCGGGGAGCTGTTTTTT
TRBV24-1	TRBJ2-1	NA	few	CATSDPGATRSGEQFF	TGTGCCACCAGTGACCCCGGCGCTACGAGAAGTGGTGAGCAGTTCTTC
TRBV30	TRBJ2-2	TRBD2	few	CAWSVIWGGTGELFF	TGTGCCTGGAGTGTAATATGGGGGGGCACCGGGGAGCTGTTTTTT
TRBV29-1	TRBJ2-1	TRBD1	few	CSAIRTGGFSYNEQFF	TGCAGCGCTATTAGGACAGGGGGCTTTTCTTACAATGAGCAGTTCTTC
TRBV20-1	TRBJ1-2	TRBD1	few	CRPGTGRDGYTF	TGCAGGCCCGGGACAGGAAGAGATGGCTACACCTTC
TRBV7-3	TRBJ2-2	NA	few	CASSLTPGTGELFF	TGTGCCAGCAGCTTAACGCCGGGCACCGGGGAGCTGTTTTTT
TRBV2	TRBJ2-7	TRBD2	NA	CASRAGLAEFYEQYF	TGTGCCAGCAGGGCGGGACTAGCGGAATTCTACGAGCAGTACTTC